These 25 T cell receptor beta chains came from one sample sequenced in a study of metastatic and nonmetastatic thyroid tumors. No patient received treatment before thyroid surgery. TCRdb re-clonotyped the PCR reads via MiXCR. Among around 20,000 clones listed, 15% to 19% were seen once. The sequenced sample was blood. The receptors originated from a female donor with papillary thyroid cancer or a benign thyroid nodule (not recorded which). Some clones in this sample may be carry-over from other donors' samples.

The chain recombines TRBV14 with TRBJ2-7; D call uncertain. V was cut by 6 bases and J by 3 bases, with 15 bases left in between. From germline, CDR1 is SGHDN and CDR2 FVKESK. The CDR3 consists of 14 residues. CDR3 sequence: CASRSGKKDYEQYF. The CDR3 DNA sequence: TGTGCCAGCAGGTCTGGGAAAAAAGACTACGAGCAGTACTTC.

There are many counts of this clone. The rearrangement uses TRBV20-1 and TRBJ2-3; 9 bases are a match to TRBD2. Germline lookup yields CDR1 DFQATT and CDR2 SNEGSKA (reference sequence). The junction had 8 bases not matched to a gene; V was cut back by 5 bases and J by 8 bases. The CDR3 has 13 residues. CDR3 in amino acids: CSAGTSGRVTQYF. CDR3 DNA sequence: TGCAGTGCTGGCACTAGCGGGCGTGTTACGCAGTATTTT.

This clone occurred many times. This chain connects TRBV5-1 to TRBJ2-5; weak D call: TRBD2 (5 bases). The V end was cut by 1 base, the J end by 3 bases, with 7 bases between. From germline, CDR1 is SGHRS and CDR2 YFSETQ. This CDR3 has 13 residues. CDR3 in amino acids: CASSLMREETQYF. The DNA for the CDR3 is TGCGCCAGCAGCTTGATGAGGGAAGAGACCCAGTACTTC.

This clone was observed many times. This chain links TRBV11-3 with TRBJ2-2; D remains ambiguous. In germline, CDR1 is SGHNT, CDR2 YENEEA. V was pared by 5 bases and J by 7 bases, with 11 bases between. The CDR3 is 13 residues long. In nucleotides, the CDR3 is TGTGCCAGCAGCGCTAGAGTATACGGGGAGCTGTTTTTT. Protein: CASSARVYGELFF.

This sequence joins TRBV30 and TRBJ1-2, with a possible D match to TRBD1 (5 bases). Germline V gene sequence: CDR1 GTSNPN, CDR2 SVGIG (reference sequence). The CDR3 covers 15 residues. Trimming left V 0 bases short and J 2 bases short, with 13 bases between. The CDR3 here is CAWSVQAGGNYGYTF. The CDR3 region has the DNA TGTGCCTGGAGTGTACAGGCGGGAGGGAACTATGGCTACACCTTC.

This clone was detected many times. The chain couples TRBV25-1 to TRBJ1-4, with 10 bases identical to TRBD1. Germline CDR1 reads MGHDK; CDR2 reads SYGVNS. The CDR3 is made up of 13 amino acids. Trimming removed 10 bases from V and 10 bases from J; junction bases left unmatched: 9. The DNA for the CDR3 is TGTGCCACCTCCGGGACAGGGGTAGGAAAACTGTTTTTT. Protein: CATSGTGVGKLFF.

This clone occurred many times. The chain has TRBV7-8 and TRBJ2-7, with 9 nucleotides matching TRBD1. Germline CDR1 and CDR2: SGHVS and FQNEAQ. With 6 bases clipped from V and 3 bases from J, the junction kept 9 bases outside the gene matches. This CDR3 comprises 15 residues. The CDR3 sequence is CASSRTGTGIYEQYF. In nucleotides, the CDR3 is TGTGCCAGCAGTCGTACCGGGACAGGGATCTACGAGCAGTACTTC.

This clone appeared many times. The DNA of the CDR3 is TGTGCCAGCAGCCTCCACACCGGGGAGCTGTTTTTT. This encodes CASSLHTGELFF. V and J are TRBV9 and TRBJ2-2; no reliable D call. This CDR3 region has 12 residues. From germline, CDR1 is SGDLS and CDR2 YYNGEE. The ends were cut back, 4 bases at V and 3 bases at J, with 4 bases in the middle.

V and J are TRBV5-1 and TRBJ2-1, with 16 bases lining up with TRBD2. This CDR3 spans 18 amino acids. V shed 3 bases, J shed 4 bases, and the junction held 7 bases outside the gene matches. CDR1 and CDR2 (germline): SGHRS, YFSETQ. The CDR3 is CASSSPGLAGGPYNEQFF. CDR3 DNA: TGCGCCAGCAGCTCGCCGGGACTAGCGGGAGGGCCTTACAATGAGCAGTTCTTC. Together with reference TRBV5-1 and TRBJ2-1, the CDR3 gives the full variable domain: KAGVTQTPRYLIKTRGQQVTLSCSPISGHRSVSWYQQTPGQGLQFLFEYFSETQRNKGNFPGRFSGRQFSNSRSEMNVSTLELGDSALYLCASSSPGLAGGPYNEQFFGPGTRLTVL.

In its sample, this clone is medium-sized. The rearrangement joins TRBV20-1 to TRBJ2-5; D possibly corresponds to TRBD1 (6 bases). V was pared by 3 bases and J by 5 bases, with 16 bases between. Germline CDR1 is DFQATT and CDR2 is SNEGSKA (reference sequence). The length of the CDR3 is 14 residues. The CDR3 is CSASWGREFETQYF. Written as DNA, the CDR3 is TGCAGTGCTAGTTGGGGGCGAGAGTTTGAGACCCAGTACTTC.

Only one count was recorded for this clone. The chain is built from TRBV11-2 and TRBJ2-2; D is uncertain. CDR3 length equals 14 residues. V lost 5 bases, J lost 6 bases, and 13 bases lay in between. CDR1 SGHAT and CDR2 FQNNGV come from the germline V gene. The CDR3: CASSLDSLAGELFF. In DNA form, the CDR3 reads TGTGCCAGCAGCCTGGATTCCTTGGCCGGGGAGCTGTTTTTT.

This clone has a count of ten or more. J is TRBJ2-3 and V is TRBV5-1, with 13 bases lining up with TRBD2. The ends lost 4 bases at V and 4 bases at J; junction bases unmatched: 6. CDR1 and CDR2 (germline): SGHRS, YFSETQ. The length of the CDR3 is 16 residues. The CDR3 nucleotides read TGCGCCAGCAGCACTACTGGACTAGCGGGAGCAGATACGCAGTATTTT. The encoded protein is CASSTTGLAGADTQYF.

In its sample, this clone was seen many times. This rearrangement joins TRBV7-2 to TRBJ2-1; 12 bases line up with TRBD2. From germline, CDR1 is SGHTA and CDR2 FQGNSA. V gave up 5 bases and J gave up 8 bases; unmatched junction bases: 4. CDR3 length: 14 amino acids. DNA of the CDR3: TGTGCCAGCAGCATGACTAGCGGGAGATATGAGCAGTTCTTC. Amino acids: CASSMTSGRYEQFF.

This clone was recorded at least ten times. The V and J genes are TRBV10-3 and TRBJ1-5, with TRBD1 matching 7 bases. Trimming took 5 bases from V and 2 from J; bases not matched to a gene: 6. CDR3 length equals 15 residues. The germline V gene encodes CDR1 ENHRY and CDR2 SYGVKD. As DNA, the CDR3 is TGTGCCATCAGTCCCTCAGGGGGAGGCAATCAGCCCCAGCATTTT. It specifies CAISPSGGGNQPQHF.

This clone occurred many times. This chain links TRBV20-1 with TRBJ2-3; D not resolved. Germline CDR1 and CDR2: DFQATT and SNEGSKA (reference sequence). The CDR3 is 11 residues long. The CDR3 DNA is TGCAGGCTCGCAGTTCCAGATACGCAGTATTTT. Translation gives CRLAVPDTQYF.

This clone showed up many times. This chain uses TRBV12-3 or TRBV12-4 with TRBJ2-1; either TRBD1 or TRBD2 may fit D (5 bases each). CDR3 length equals 15 residues. The ends were cut back, 5 bases at V and 7 bases at J, with 18 bases in the middle. CDR3: CASSVQAGAPNEQFF. The CDR3 DNA sequence: TGTGCCAGCAGTGTCCAAGCCGGGGCTCCTAATGAGCAGTTCTTC.

This clone was seen ten or more times. CDR3 sequence reads: CASSQNLGQGGSYNEQFF. CDR3 DNA: TGTGCCAGCAGCCAAAATTTGGGACAGGGGGGTTCCTACAATGAGCAGTTCTTC. The chain carries TRBV3-1 and TRBJ2-1, with 11 bases lining up with TRBD1. CDR1 and CDR2 from the germline V gene are LGHDT and YNNKEL (reference sequence). This CDR3 region has 18 residues. V dropped 2 bases and J dropped 1; count of bases not matched to a gene: 7.

As regards this clone: One junction end does not reproduce the germline sequence, and a read error may be involved. V is TRBV11-3 and J is TRBJ2-1; tentative D call: TRBD1 (5 bases). Germline lookup yields CDR1 SGHNT and CDR2 YENEEA. This CDR3 is built from 13 residues. The CDR3 is CASGLGVLNEPFF. The CDR3 bases are TGTGCCAGCGGCTTAGGGGTTTTAAATGAGCCGTTCTTC.

This clone was counted only a few times. The J gene is TRBJ2-1, the V gene TRBV11-2; 10 positions agree with TRBD2. This CDR3 comprises 18 residues. V was clipped by 0 bases and J by 8 bases; unmatched bases: 13. The germline V gene encodes CDR1 SGHAT and CDR2 FQNNGV. The CDR3 region has the DNA TGTGCCAGCAGCTTAGATAGGCTAGCGGGAGCGGGGGGCCATGAGCAGTTCTTC. Its protein is CASSLDRLAGAGGHEQFF.

The V call is TRBV6-2 or TRBV6-3, the J call TRBJ2-7, with D tentatively TRBD2 (5 bases). The V gene's germline CDR1 is MNHEY and CDR2 SVGEGT. This CDR3 is 15 amino acids long. Trimming removed 6 bases from V and 3 bases from J, with 18 bases in between. CDR3 in DNA: TGTGCCAGCAGCCAACGGGAAGATGGAGGCTACGAGCAGTACTTC. It specifies CASSQREDGGYEQYF.

This clone occurred many times. J is TRBJ1-1 and V is TRBV6-1, with TRBD1 matching 9 bases. Germline V gene data show CDR1 as MNHNS and CDR2 as SASEGT. The V and J ends lost 6 bases and 2 bases, in that order; junction bases with no gene match: 4. The CDR3 consists of 14 residues. The CDR3 DNA reads TGTGCCAGCAGACGGACAGGGGCCAACACTGAAGCTTTCTTT. It translates to CASRRTGANTEAFF.

The chain recombines TRBV20-1 with TRBJ2-1; D is perhaps TRBD2 (6 bases). The CDR3 loop spans 15 amino acids. With 8 bases removed from V and 8 bases from J, the gap between germline ends came to 25 bases. Per the germline V gene, CDR1 is DFQATT and CDR2 is SNEGSKA (reference sequence). The CDR3 spells CSLNPGLSYHHEQFF. Written as DNA, the CDR3 is TGCAGTCTTAACCCGGGACTGAGTTATCATCATGAGCAGTTCTTC.

This clone has a count of ten or more. V and J are TRBV20-1 and TRBJ2-5; 11 bases map to TRBD2. V shed 5 bases and J 7 bases; nucleotides not matched to a gene: 9. Germline V gene sequence: CDR1 DFQATT, CDR2 SNEGSKA (reference sequence). The CDR3 runs to 14 residues. Here the CDR3 reads CSAAGLAEPRTQYF. Written as DNA, the CDR3 is TGCAGTGCTGCGGGACTAGCGGAACCCAGGACCCAGTACTTC.

In its sample, this clone ranks as medium-sized. V is TRBV27 and J is TRBJ1-5; tentatively, D is TRBD1 (6 bases). CDR1 is MNHEY and CDR2 is SMNVEV in the germline V gene (reference sequence). Trimming shortened V by 5 bases and J by 2 bases, and 13 bases separated the two germline ends. CDR3 size: 15 residues. CDR3 amino acids: CASSPSSGGNQPQHF. CDR3 bases: TGTGCCAGCAGTCCTTCGTCAGGGGGCAATCAGCCCCAGCATTTT.

This clone was seen repeatedly, ten times or more. The chain recombines TRBV15 with TRBJ1-6; D is uncertain. Trimming took 0 bases from V and 6 from J, leaving 9 bases between them. CDR1 LNHNV and CDR2 YYDKDF come from the germline V gene (reference sequence). The CDR3 spans 15 residues. CDR3 nucleotides: TGTGCCACCAGCAGAGATCTATTGACTAATTCACCCCTCCACTTT. The encoded protein is CATSRDLLTNSPLHF.